These 27 T cell receptor beta chains originate from one sample sequenced in a study of molecular identifiers for immune sequencing clone quantification. TCRdb recomputed calls from the PCR reads with MiXCR, one row per CDR3 protein. The sample carries 350,000 or so distinct CDR3 sequences, over 20% recorded once. Specimen: naive CD8+ T cells from blood, with Jurkat cell RNA spiked in. Noted subset: FACS-sorted CD8+CD4-CCR7+CD45RA+ naive T cells. These receptors were taken from a human donor in good health. Some libraries in this study had Jurkat cell RNA spiked in.

A remark on this clonotype: This clone may be a read error of a much larger clone one base away. J is TRBJ2-7 and V is TRBV4-2; 8 bases align to TRBD1. J lost 3 bases, V lost 0 bases, and 13 bases had no gene match. Germline V gene data show CDR1 as LGHNA and CDR2 as YNFKEQ. The CDR3 contains 18 residues. This chain's CDR3 is CASSQDQGAQITFYEQYF. DNA for the CDR3: TGTGCCAGCAGCCAAGATCAGGGGGCGCAAATAACCTTCTACGAGCAGTACTTC.

Details on this clonotype: This sequence may be a read error, since a much larger clone differs from it by one base. V is TRBV11-2 and J is TRBJ2-2; 7 bases are shared with TRBD1. Germline lookup yields CDR1 SGHAT and CDR2 FQNNGV. The CDR3 totals 16 residues. The CDR3 reads CASTRLGQENTGELLF. CDR3 nucleotides: TGTGCCAGCACCCGGTTAGGACAGGAGAACACCGGGGAGCTGCTTTTT.

Of note for this clonotype: A much larger clone lies a single base off, so this may be a read error. Written as DNA, the CDR3 is TGTGCCAGCGAGCCCCGCAAGGGGTGGATGAACACTGAAGCTTTCTTT. This translates into CASEPRKGWMNTEAFF. The chain combines TRBV19 with TRBJ1-1; possible D gene TRBD1, 5 bases. The ends were cut back, 9 bases at V and 0 bases at J, with 20 bases in the middle. The CDR3 spans 16 residues. The germline V gene has CDR1 LNHDA and CDR2 SQIVND (reference sequence).

This clonotype appeared once. A much larger clone differs from this one at a single base, so this may be a read error. J is TRBJ2-5 and V is TRBV12-3 or TRBV12-4, with a weak D call TRBD2 (5 bases). The CDR3 is 13 amino acids. Trimming removed 7 bases at V and 5 bases at J, with 14 bases between. This CDR3 is CASNLFGVETQYF. For the CDR3, the DNA is TGTGCCAGCAATTTGTTCGGGGTCGAGACCCAGTACTTC.

The chain employs TRBV4-3 and TRBJ2-3; TRBD2 aligns across 9 bases. Trimming took 0 bases from V and 3 from J; bases not matched to a gene: 7. The CDR3 length is 17 residues. Germline V gene lookup returns CDR1 LGHNA and CDR2 YSLEER. This chain's CDR3 is CASSQDPFAGGTDTQYF. The CDR3 DNA is TGCGCCAGCAGCCAAGATCCATTTGCGGGGGGGACAGATACGCAGTATTTT.

This clonotype was counted ten times or more. The chain is built from TRBV27 and TRBJ1-2; maybe TRBD1 (5 bases). CDR1 is MNHEY, CDR2 SMNVEV, per germline (reference sequence). The CDR3 has 13 residues. V was pared by 5 bases and J by 2 bases, with 9 bases between. The CDR3 DNA follows: TGTGCCAGCAGTACGGACAAGAACTATGGCTACACCTTC. This sequence encodes CASSTDKNYGYTF.

The chain uses TRBV12-5 and TRBJ2-7; 8 positions match TRBD2. Germline trimming cut 7 bases from V and 6 bases from J; bases unmatched to any gene: 11. CDR1 LGHNT and CDR2 FRNRAP come from the germline V gene. This CDR3 spans 14 amino acids. The CDR3 reads CASAPFGGGSEQYF. The CDR3 nucleotides read TGTGCTAGTGCCCCCTTCGGGGGGGGTAGCGAGCAGTACTTC.

This clonotype appeared many times. This chain links TRBV7-9 with TRBJ1-4; no clear D. Germline-derived CDR1 and CDR2 are SEHNR and FQNEAQ (reference sequence). V lost 8 bases and J 4 bases, leaving 14 bases between the germline ends. This CDR3 comprises 14 residues. CDR3 in amino acids: CASDSSSDNEKLFF. CDR3 nucleotides: TGTGCCAGCGATTCATCCAGCGATAATGAAAAACTGTTTTTT.

The CDR3 DNA is TGTGCCAGTAGTATAGTCGGGGGGGGGCCCTTAGAGACCCAGTACTTC. Amino acids: CASSIVGGGPLETQYF. This chain links TRBV19 with TRBJ2-5; 8 bases line up with TRBD2. The CDR3 runs to 16 residues. V lost 1 base and J lost 4; bases outside the gene matches: 8. Germline V gene lookup returns CDR1 LNHDA and CDR2 SQIVND (reference sequence). The full variable domain, in which reference TRBV19 and TRBJ2-5 provide the parts outside the CDR3, is DGGITQSPKYLFRKEGQNVTLSCEQNLNHDAMYWYRQDPGQGLRLIYYSQIVNDFQKGDIAEGYSVSREKKESFPLTVTSAQKNPTAFYLCASSIVGGGPLETQYFGPGTRLLVL.

The count of this clonotype is one. The gene calls are TRBV7-9 and TRBJ2-3; 11 nucleotides agree with TRBD2. The CDR3 loop spans 17 amino acids. CDR1 and CDR2 from the germline V gene are SEHNR and FQNEAQ (reference sequence). Germline trimming cut 4 bases from V and 2 bases from J; bases unmatched to any gene: 8. The CDR3: CASSSQPSGGPTDTQYF. The DNA for the CDR3 is TGTGCCAGCAGCTCCCAACCTAGCGGGGGGCCCACAGATACGCAGTATTTT.

Note on this clonotype: Since a much larger clone is just one base distant, this may be a read error. The V gene is TRBV28, the J gene TRBJ2-2; tentative D call: TRBD2 (6 bases). This CDR3 spans 11 amino acids. Looked up from germline, CDR1 is MDHEN and CDR2 is SYDVKM. This chain's CDR3 is CASTKVGGLFF. CDR3 bases: TGTGCCAGCACTAAAGTCGGGGGGCTGTTTTTT. Drawing the rest from reference TRBV28 and TRBJ2-2, the complete variable domain is DVKVTQSSRYLVKRTGEKVFLECVQDMDHENMFWYRQDPGLGLRLIYFSYDVKMKEKGDIPEGYSVSREKKERFSLILESASTNQTSMYLCASTKVGGLFFGEGSRLTVL.

This chain uses TRBV10-3 with TRBJ2-3; D is undetermined. Germline CDR1 reads ENHRY; CDR2 reads SYGVKD. V shed 11 bases and J shed 1 base, with 4 bases lying between them. CDR3 length equals 10 residues. The CDR3 DNA is TGTGCCGTGGGCACAGATACGCAGTATTTT. This translates into CAVGTDTQYF.

A few counts support this clonotype. The V gene is TRBV10-3, the J gene TRBJ2-3; D perhaps matches TRBD1 (6 bases). The CDR3 is 15 amino acids. In germline, CDR1 is ENHRY, CDR2 SYGVKD. The germline V and J ends were trimmed by 0 bases and 0 bases, with 7 bases remaining between them. The CDR3 DNA follows: TGTGCCATCAGTGAGTCTAGGGGGAGCACAGATACGCAGTATTTT. Amino acid sequence: CAISESRGSTDTQYF.

A word on this clonotype: A read error may be the cause here, since a much bigger clone is one base away. This rearrangement joins TRBV19 to TRBJ1-5; 9 nucleotides agree with TRBD1. CDR1 and CDR2 from the germline V gene are LNHDA and SQIVND (reference sequence). V lost 5 bases, J lost 6 bases, and 8 bases stayed unmatched. This CDR3 has 15 residues. CDR3: CASSAGQGGSQPQHF. The CDR3, as DNA: TGTGCCAGTAGTGCGGGACAGGGCGGGAGTCAGCCCCAGCATTTT.

At least ten counts were recorded for this clonotype. V and J are TRBV29-1 and TRBJ1-2; D is uncertain. With 2 bases removed from V and 4 bases from J, the gap between germline ends came to 11 bases. In germline, CDR1 is SQVTM, CDR2 ANQGSEA. This CDR3 comprises 13 residues. The CDR3 loop reads CSVEQAFPYGYTF. CDR3 DNA: TGCAGCGTTGAACAGGCTTTTCCCTATGGCTACACCTTC.

In its sample, this clonotype was seen a few times. V and J are TRBV27 and TRBJ2-7; 9 bases agree with TRBD2. The ends lost 1 base at V and 2 bases at J; junction bases unmatched: 9. This CDR3 has 17 amino acids. Per the germline V gene, CDR1 is MNHEY and CDR2 is SMNVEV (reference sequence). The CDR3 nucleotides read TGTGCCAGCAGTTTATTAGCTAGCGGGGCCCATACCTACGAGCAGTACTTC. This encodes CASSLLASGAHTYEQYF.

This clonotype was recorded at least ten times. CDR3 sequence reads: CASRDWGQPQHF. CDR3 nucleotide sequence: TGTGCCAGCAGGGATTGGGGTCAGCCCCAGCATTTT. This chain joins TRBV6-2 or TRBV6-3 and TRBJ1-5, with unresolved D. The ends were cut back, 6 bases at V and 6 bases at J, with 9 bases in the middle. CDR1 and CDR2 (germline): MNHEY, SVGEGT. The CDR3 has 12 residues.

The chain recombines TRBV27 with TRBJ1-1; tentatively, D is TRBD1 (5 bases). Germline CDR1 and CDR2: MNHEY and SMNVEV (reference sequence). The CDR3 extends over 14 amino acids. The V end lost 6 bases, the J end lost 0 bases, and 11 bases lay between the germline ends. The CDR3 here is CASRHQGLNTEAFF. CDR3 DNA sequence: TGTGCCAGCAGACATCAGGGCCTGAACACTGAAGCTTTCTTT.

This clonotype was found many times. This rearrangement joins TRBV6-2 or TRBV6-3 to TRBJ1-1; no reliable D call. Germline V gives CDR1 MNHEY, CDR2 SVGEGT. Trimming pared 2 bases from V and 1 base from J, leaving 8 bases between. This CDR3 is 14 amino acids long. The CDR3 protein is CASSYATANTEAFF. CDR3 DNA sequence: TGTGCCAGCAGTTACGCAACAGCGAACACTGAAGCTTTCTTT.

This clonotype was seen ten or more times. The chain is built from TRBV5-1 and TRBJ1-6; 8 nucleotides match TRBD1. Germline CDR1 and CDR2: SGHRS and YFSETQ. V lost 4 bases and J lost 9; bases outside the gene matches: 9. CDR3 length equals 15 residues. This chain's CDR3 is CASSPGQGLRSPLHF. For the CDR3, the DNA is TGCGCCAGCAGCCCTGGACAGGGATTGCGTTCACCCCTCCACTTT.

With regard to this clonotype: A much larger clone lies a single base off, so this may be a read error. The chain combines TRBV30 with TRBJ2-2; tentatively, D is TRBD1 or TRBD2 (6 bases each). The CDR3 has 13 amino acids. Germline CDR1 and CDR2: GTSNPN and SVGIG (reference sequence). The CDR3 region is CAWSGGAGGELSF. CDR3 nucleotide sequence: TGTGCCTGGAGTGGGGGGGCCGGCGGGGAGCTGTCTTTT.

This clonotype was found many times. The chain joins TRBV6-5 to TRBJ1-1; 7 nucleotides align to TRBD1. The V and J ends lost 6 bases and 0 bases, in that order; junction bases with no gene match: 10. CDR3 size: 16 residues. CDR1 and CDR2 from the germline V gene are MNHEY and SVGAGI. Here the CDR3 reads CASRLSLDRVNTEAFF. The CDR3 nucleotides are TGTGCCAGCAGACTGAGCTTAGACAGGGTGAACACTGAAGCTTTCTTT.

This clonotype was detected ten times or more. The chain couples TRBV6-5 to TRBJ2-3; no firm D call. Germline V gene lookup returns CDR1 MNHEY and CDR2 SVGAGI. The CDR3 has 15 residues. Trimming shortened V by 0 bases and J by 4 bases, and 11 bases separated the two germline ends. For the CDR3, the DNA is TGTGCCAGCAGTTACTCGAGACGCGGCGCAGATACGCAGTATTTT. Translated: CASSYSRRGADTQYF.

On this clonotype: A read error is possible here, since a much larger clone lies one base away. The chain joins TRBV19 to TRBJ2-7; possible D gene TRBD2, 6 bases. Looked up from germline, CDR1 is LNHDA and CDR2 is SQIVND (reference sequence). The CDR3 spans 14 residues. V was cut by 5 bases and J by 2 bases, with 13 bases left in between. The CDR3 protein is CASSFGGKAYEQYF. The CDR3 DNA follows: TGTGCCAGTAGTTTTGGGGGGAAGGCCTACGAGCAGTACTTC.

As to this clonotype: A read error may explain this, as a much larger clone is one base away. The chain couples TRBV6-5 to TRBJ2-7; 9 bases agree with TRBD1. The CDR3 loop spans 13 amino acids. Germline V lookup: CDR1 MNHEY, CDR2 SVGAGI. The CDR3 loop is CASSRTGDYEQCF. The CDR3 nucleotides read TGTGCCAGCAGTCGGACAGGGGACTACGAGCAGTGCTTC.

This clonotype occurred many times. V and J are TRBV24-1 and TRBJ2-7, with 9 nucleotides matching TRBD2. Germline lookup yields CDR1 KGHDR and CDR2 SFDVKD. J lost 8 bases, V lost 1 base, and 2 bases had no gene match. CDR3 length equals 13 residues. The CDR3 loop reads CATSDFPSGKQYF. CDR3 nucleotides: TGTGCCACCAGTGATTTTCCTAGCGGGAAGCAGTACTTC.

This clonotype showed up many times. This chain uses TRBV5-4 with TRBJ2-6, with a tentative D call TRBD2 (5 bases). CDR1 is SGHNT, CDR2 YYREEE, per germline (reference sequence). Trimming took off 0 bases at V and 4 bases at J, with 8 bases between the two ends. This CDR3 comprises 15 residues. The CDR3 region is CASSLAGVGANVLTF. The CDR3 nucleotides are TGTGCCAGCAGCTTGGCCGGGGTCGGGGCCAACGTCCTGACTTTC.